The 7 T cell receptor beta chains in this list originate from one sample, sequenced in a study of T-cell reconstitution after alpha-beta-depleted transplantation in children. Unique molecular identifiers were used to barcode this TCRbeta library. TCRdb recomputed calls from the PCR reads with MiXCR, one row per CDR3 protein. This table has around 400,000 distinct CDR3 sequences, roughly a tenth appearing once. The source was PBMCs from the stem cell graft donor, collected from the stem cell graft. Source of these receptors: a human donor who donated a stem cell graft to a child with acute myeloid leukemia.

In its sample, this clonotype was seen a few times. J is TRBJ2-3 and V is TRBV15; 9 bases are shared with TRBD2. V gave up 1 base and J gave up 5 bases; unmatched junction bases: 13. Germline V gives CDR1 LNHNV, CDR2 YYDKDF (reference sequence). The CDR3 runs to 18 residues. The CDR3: CATSRAPRVAGVEDTQYF. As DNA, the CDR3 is TGTGCCACCAGCAGAGCCCCCCGGGTAGCGGGGGTCGAAGATACGCAGTATTTT.

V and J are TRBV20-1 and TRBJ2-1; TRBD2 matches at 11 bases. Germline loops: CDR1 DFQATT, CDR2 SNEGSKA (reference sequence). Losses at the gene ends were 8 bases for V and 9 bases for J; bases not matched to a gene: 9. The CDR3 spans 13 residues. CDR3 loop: CSLAGGPLGEQFF. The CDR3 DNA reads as TGCAGTTTAGCGGGAGGGCCCCTAGGTGAGCAGTTCTTC.

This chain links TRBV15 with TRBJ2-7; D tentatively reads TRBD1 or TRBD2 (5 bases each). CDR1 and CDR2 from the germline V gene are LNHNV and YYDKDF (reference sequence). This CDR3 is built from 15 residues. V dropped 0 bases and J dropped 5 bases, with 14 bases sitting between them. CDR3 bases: TGTGCCACCAGCAGAGATAGAGGGGTTGGAAACGAGCAGTACGTC. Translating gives CATSRDRGVGNEQYV.

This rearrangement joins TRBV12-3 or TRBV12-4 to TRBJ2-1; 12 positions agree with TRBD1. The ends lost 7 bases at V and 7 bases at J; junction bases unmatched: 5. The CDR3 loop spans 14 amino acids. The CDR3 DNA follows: TGTGCCAGCAATCCGGGACAGGGGGCGAATGAGCAGTTCTTC. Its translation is CASNPGQGANEQFF.

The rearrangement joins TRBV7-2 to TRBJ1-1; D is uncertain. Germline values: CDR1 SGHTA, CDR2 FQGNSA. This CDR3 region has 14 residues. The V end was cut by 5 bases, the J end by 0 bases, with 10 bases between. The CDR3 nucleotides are TGTGCCAGCAGCCCACAAATTATGAACACTGAAGCTTTCTTT. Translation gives CASSPQIMNTEAFF.

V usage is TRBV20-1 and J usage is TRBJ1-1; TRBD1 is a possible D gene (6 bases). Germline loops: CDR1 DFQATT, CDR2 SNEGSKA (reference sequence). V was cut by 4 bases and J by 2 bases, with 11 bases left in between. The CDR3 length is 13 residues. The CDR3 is CSAIGGQNTEAFF. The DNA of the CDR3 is TGCAGTGCTATAGGGGGACAAAACACTGAAGCTTTCTTT.

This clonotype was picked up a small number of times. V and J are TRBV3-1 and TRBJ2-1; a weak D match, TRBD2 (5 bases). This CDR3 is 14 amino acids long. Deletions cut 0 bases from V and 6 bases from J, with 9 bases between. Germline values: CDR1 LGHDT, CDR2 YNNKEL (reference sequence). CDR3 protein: CASSQELASNEQFF. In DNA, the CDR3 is TGTGCCAGCAGCCAAGAATTAGCGAGCAATGAGCAGTTCTTC.